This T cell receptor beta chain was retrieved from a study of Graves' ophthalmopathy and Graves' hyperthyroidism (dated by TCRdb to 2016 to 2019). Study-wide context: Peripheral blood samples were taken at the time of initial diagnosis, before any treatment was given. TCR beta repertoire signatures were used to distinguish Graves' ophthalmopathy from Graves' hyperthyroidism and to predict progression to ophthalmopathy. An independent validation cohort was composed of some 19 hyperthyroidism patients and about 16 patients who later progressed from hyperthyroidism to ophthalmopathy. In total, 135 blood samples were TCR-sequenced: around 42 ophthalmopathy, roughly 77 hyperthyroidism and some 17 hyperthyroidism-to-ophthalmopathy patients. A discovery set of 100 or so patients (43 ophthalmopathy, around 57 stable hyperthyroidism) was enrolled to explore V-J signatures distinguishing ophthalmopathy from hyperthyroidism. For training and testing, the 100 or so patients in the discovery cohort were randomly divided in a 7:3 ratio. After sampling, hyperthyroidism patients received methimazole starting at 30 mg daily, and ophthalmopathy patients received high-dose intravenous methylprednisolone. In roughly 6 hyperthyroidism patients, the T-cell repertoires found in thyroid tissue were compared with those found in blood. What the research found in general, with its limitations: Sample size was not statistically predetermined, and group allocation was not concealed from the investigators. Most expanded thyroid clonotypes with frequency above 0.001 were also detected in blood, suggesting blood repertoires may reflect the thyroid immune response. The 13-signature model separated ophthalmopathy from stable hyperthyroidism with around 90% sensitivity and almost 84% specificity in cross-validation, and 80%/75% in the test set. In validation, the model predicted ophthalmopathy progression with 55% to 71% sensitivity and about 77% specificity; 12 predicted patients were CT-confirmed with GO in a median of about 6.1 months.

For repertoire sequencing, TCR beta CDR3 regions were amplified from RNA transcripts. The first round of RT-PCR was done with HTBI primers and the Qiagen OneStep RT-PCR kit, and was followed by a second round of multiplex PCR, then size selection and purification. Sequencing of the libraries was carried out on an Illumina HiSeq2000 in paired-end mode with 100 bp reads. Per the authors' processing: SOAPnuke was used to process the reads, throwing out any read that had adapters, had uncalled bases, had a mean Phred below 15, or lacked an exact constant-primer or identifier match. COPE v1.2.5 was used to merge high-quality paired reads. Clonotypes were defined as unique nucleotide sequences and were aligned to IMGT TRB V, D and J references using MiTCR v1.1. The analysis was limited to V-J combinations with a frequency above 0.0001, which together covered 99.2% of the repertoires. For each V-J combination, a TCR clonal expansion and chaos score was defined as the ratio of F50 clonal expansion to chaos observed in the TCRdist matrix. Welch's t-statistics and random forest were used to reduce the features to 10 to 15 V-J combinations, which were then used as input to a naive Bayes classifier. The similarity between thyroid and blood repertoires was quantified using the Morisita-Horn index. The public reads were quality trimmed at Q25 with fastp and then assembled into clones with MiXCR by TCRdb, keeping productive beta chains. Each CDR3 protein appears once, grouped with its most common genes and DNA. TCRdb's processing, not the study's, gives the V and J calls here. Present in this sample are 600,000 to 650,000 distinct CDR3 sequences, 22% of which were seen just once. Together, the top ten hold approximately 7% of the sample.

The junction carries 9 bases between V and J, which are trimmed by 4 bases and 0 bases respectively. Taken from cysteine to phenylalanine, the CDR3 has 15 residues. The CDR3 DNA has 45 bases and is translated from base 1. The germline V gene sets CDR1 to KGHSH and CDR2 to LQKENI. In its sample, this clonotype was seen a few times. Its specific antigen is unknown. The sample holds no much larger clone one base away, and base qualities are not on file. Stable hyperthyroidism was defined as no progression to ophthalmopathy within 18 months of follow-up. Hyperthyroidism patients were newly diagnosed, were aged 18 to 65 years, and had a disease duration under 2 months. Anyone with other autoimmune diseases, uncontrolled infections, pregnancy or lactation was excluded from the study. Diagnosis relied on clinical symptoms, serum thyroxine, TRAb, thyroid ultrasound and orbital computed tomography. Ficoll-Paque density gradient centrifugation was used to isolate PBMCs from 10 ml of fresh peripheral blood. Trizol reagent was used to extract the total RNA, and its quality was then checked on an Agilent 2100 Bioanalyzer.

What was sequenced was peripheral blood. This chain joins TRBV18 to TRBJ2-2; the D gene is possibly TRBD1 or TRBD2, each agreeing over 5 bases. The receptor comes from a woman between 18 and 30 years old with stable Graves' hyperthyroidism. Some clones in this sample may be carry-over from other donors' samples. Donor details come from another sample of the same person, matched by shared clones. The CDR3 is CASSRDPSNTGELFF. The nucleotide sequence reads TGTGCCAGCTCACGGGACCCGTCGAACACCGGGGAGCTGTTTTTT.